The clone carrying this T cell receptor beta chain was counted a single time. The CDR3 covers 17 residues. The ends lost 0 bases at V and 5 bases at J; junction bases unmatched: 13. Germline CDR1 and CDR2: SGHRS and YFSETQ. The sample is drawn from a study of shared clonotypes between healthy human individuals. TCRdb's copy holds only in-frame clones and misses some; the assay was immunoSEQ multiplex PCR. This sample carries approximately 1.9 million clones, around 95% of them seen once, and the ten largest clones take over 1.5%. Positively selected for CCR7, the CD45RO-negative cells used as naive CD8 cells excluded terminally differentiated effector memory CD45RA+ cells.

The material sequenced was naive CD8+ T cells from PBMCs. The V gene is TRBV5-1, the J gene TRBJ2-5; the match to TRBD2 covers 7 bases. The receptor's source is a man aged 18 to 29 in good health. Some clones in this sample may be carry-over from other donors' samples. DNA of the CDR3: TGCGCCAGCAGCTTGGGAATGGGCGGGAGCATCGGGGAGACCCAGTACTTC. Translation: CASSLGMGGSIGETQYF.